This entry features one TCR beta chain sequence. These data are taken from a study of shared clonotypes between healthy human individuals. V lost 8 bases, J lost 6 bases, and 11 bases stayed unmatched. Germline values: CDR1 SEHNR, CDR2 FQNEAQ (reference sequence). The CDR3 is 15 residues long. The method was immunoSEQ multiplex PCR; TCRdb's version includes in-frame clones alone and lacks a portion of them. The sample lists approximately 1.5 million clones, approximately 98% seen once, with roughly 0.45% in the top ten. Material for sequencing was naive CD4+ T cells sorted from blood. Subset defined: CD45RA+ positively selected. The receptor was isolated from a young man in good health. The chain joins TRBV7-9 to TRBJ2-3; 10 positions match TRBD2. The CDR3 DNA follows: TGTGCCAGCGGGGGGGCTAGCGGGAGTTCCGATACGCAGTATTTT. It is translated as CASGGASGSSDTQYF.